This T cell receptor (beta chain) is from a study of patients and donors after allogeneic stem cell transplantation (dated by TCRdb to about 2020). The CDR3 has 13 amino acids, counting the end cysteine and phenylalanine. Kept here is only the CDR3 DNA, which spans 39 bases and is read in frame from base 1. CDR1 and CDR2 were assigned from the germline V gene (reference sequence) as DFQATT and SNEGSKA. V and J are truncated by 0 bases and 1 base respectively, leaving an intervening sequence of 6 bases. The method was RT-PCR. The data were produced on a NextSeq 550. The public reads were quality trimmed at Q25 with fastp and then assembled into clones with MiXCR by TCRdb, keeping productive beta chains. Every distinct CDR3 protein forms one entry, paired with its most common genes and DNA. The sample records approximately 60,000 distinct CDR3 sequences, approximately 12% of which are singletons. The ten biggest clones cover around 30% of the sample.

This clonotype came up many times. There is no known antigen for this receptor. Per-nucleotide qualities are absent, and no much larger clonotype sits a single base away. The V gene is TRBV20-1 and the J gene is TRBJ1-1, with no D gene named confidently. The origin of this receptor is a human donor who was either an allogeneic HSCT recipient or a stem cell or donor lymphocyte infusion donor (not recorded which). It is not recorded whose cells these are; they may come from a transplant donor. The sample comprised blood, either unsorted or a sorted T cell fraction (not recorded which). The CDR3 protein: CSARDFRNTEAFF. In nucleotide form, the sequence is TGCAGTGCTAGAGATTTTAGGAACACTGAAGCTTTCTTT.